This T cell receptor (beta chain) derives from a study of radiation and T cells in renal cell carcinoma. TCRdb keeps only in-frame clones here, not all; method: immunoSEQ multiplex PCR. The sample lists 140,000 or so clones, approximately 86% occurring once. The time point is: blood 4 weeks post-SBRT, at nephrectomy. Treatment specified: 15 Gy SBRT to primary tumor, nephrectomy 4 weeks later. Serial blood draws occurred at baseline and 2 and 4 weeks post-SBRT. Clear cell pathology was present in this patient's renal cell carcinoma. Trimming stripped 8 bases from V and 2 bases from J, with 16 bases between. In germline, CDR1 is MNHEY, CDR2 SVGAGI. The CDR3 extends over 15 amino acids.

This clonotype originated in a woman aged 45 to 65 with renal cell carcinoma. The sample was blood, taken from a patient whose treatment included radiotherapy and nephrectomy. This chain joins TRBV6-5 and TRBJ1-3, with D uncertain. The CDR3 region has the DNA TGTGCCAGCCTTAGTTCTGTGAGCCCTGGAAACACCATATATTTT. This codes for CASLSSVSPGNTIYF.